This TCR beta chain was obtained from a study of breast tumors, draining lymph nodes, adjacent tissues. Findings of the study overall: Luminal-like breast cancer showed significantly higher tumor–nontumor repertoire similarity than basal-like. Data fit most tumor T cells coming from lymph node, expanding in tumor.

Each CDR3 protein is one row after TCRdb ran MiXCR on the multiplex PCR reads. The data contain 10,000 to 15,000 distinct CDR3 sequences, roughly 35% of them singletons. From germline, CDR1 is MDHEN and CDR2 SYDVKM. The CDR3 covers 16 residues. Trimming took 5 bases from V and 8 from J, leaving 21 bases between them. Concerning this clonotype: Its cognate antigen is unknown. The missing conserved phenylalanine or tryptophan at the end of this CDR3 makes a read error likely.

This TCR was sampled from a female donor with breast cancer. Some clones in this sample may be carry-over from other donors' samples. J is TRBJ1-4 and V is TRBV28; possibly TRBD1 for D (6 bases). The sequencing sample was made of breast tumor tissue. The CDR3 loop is CASSQFPRGMREKLFL. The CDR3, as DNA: TGTGCCAGCAGTCAATTTCCCAGGGGAATGAGGGAAAAACTGTTTCTT.